This TCR beta chain was found in a study of PD-L1 blockade in urothelial cancer. Study details: The study started patients on atezolizumab in about 2014, giving 1,200 mg intravenously every 3 weeks.

The germline V gene has CDR1 MNHEY and CDR2 SMNVEV (reference sequence). The CDR3 runs to 15 residues. The junction had 6 bases not matched to a gene; V was cut back by 2 bases and J by 4 bases. Documented time point: pretreatment peripheral blood. TCR analog templates of synthetic origin were spiked into each PCR. Assay: immunoSEQ multiplex PCR; the TCRdb copy retains only in-frame clones and omits some. The sample yields about 85,000 clones, 85% seen once. The receptor comes from a man aged 55 to 70 with urothelial cancer. The input for sequencing was PBMCs, taken around atezolizumab (anti-PD-L1) treatment. The genes are TRBV27 and TRBJ2-7, with TRBD1 identical over 9 bases. The CDR3 nucleotides are TGTGCCAGCAGTTTAGTGGGGGACAGGGTGTACGAGCAGTACTTC. Protein sequence: CASSLVGDRVYEQYF.